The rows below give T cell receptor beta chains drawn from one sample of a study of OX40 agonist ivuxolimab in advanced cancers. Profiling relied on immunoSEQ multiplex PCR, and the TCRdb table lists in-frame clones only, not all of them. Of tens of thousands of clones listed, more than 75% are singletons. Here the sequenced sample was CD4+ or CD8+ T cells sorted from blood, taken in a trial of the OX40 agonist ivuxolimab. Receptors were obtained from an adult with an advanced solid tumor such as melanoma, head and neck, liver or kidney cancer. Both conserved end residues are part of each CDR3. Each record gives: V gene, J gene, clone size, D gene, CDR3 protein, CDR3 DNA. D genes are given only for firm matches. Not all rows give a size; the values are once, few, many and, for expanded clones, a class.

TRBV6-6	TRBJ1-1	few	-	CASADLVSTEAFF	TGTGCCAGCGCCGACCTGGTGAGCACTGAAGCTTTCTTT
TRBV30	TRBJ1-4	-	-	CAWSQGFDEKLFF	TGTGCCTGGAGTCAGGGATTTGATGAAAAACTGTTTTTT
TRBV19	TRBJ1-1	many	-	CASSIHTEAFF	TGTGCCAGTAGTATTCACACTGAAGCTTTCTTT
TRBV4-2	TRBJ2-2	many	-	CASSQEEEGGELFF	TGTGCCAGCAGCCAAGAGGAGGAGGGCGGGGAGCTGTTTTTT
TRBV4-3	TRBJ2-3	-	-	CASSQEMVRPDTQYF	TGCGCCAGCAGCCAAGAAATGGTTCGGCCAGATACGCAGTATTTT
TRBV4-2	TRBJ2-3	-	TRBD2	CASSQVARGEGDTQYF	TGTGCCAGCAGCCAAGTTGCCCGGGGGGAGGGAGATACGCAGTATTTT
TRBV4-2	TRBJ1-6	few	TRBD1	CASSQSKTGANSPLHF	TGTGCCAGCAGCCAAAGCAAGACAGGGGCGAATTCACCCCTCCACTTT
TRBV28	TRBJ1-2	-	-	CASNVESNYGYTF	TGTGCCAGCAACGTGGAATCCAACTATGGCTACACCTTC
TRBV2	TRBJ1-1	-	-	CASGTRQDEDAFF	TGTGCCAGCGGAACAAGGCAGGACGAGGATGCTTTCTTT
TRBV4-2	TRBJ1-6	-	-	CASSPIRGRGENSPLHF	TGTGCCAGCAGCCCCATCCGAGGAAGGGGTGAAAATTCACCCCTCCACTTT
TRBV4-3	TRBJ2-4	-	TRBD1	CASSQVGDRGAKNIQYF	TGCGCCAGCAGCCAAGTGGGGGACAGGGGTGCCAAAAACATTCAGTACTTC
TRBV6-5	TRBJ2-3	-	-	CASSPMVFSTDTQYF	TGTGCCAGCAGCCCGATGGTTTTTAGCACAGATACGCAGTATTTT
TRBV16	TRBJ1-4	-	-	CASSPATISNEKLFF	TGTGCCAGCAGCCCGGCGACAATCTCTAATGAAAAACTGTTTTTT
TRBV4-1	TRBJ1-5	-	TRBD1	CASSRLQGSNQPQHF	TGCGCCAGCAGCCGTTTACAGGGGAGCAATCAGCCCCAGCATTTT
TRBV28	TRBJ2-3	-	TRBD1	CASSADRGWDTQYF	TGTGCCAGCAGTGCAGACAGGGGGTGGGATACGCAGTATTTT
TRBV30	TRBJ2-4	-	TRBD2	CAGGGGLAKNIQYF	TGTGCCGGGGGCGGGGGGTTAGCCAAAAACATTCAGTACTTC
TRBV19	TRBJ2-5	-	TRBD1	CASGGQGARETQYF	TGTGCCAGTGGGGGACAGGGGGCTCGAGAGACCCAGTACTTC
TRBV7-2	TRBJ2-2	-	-	CASTWGVGTGELFF	TGTGCCAGCACATGGGGGGTGGGAACCGGGGAGCTGTTTTTT
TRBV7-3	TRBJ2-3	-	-	CASSLSGSTDTQYF	TGTGCCAGCAGCTTAAGTGGCAGCACAGATACGCAGTATTTT
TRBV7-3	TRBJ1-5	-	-	CASSTYTHQPQHF	TGTGCCAGCAGCACATACACGCATCAGCCCCAGCATTTT
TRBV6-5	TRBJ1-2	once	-	CASSYSGYGYTF	TGTGCCAGCAGCTATTCGGGCTATGGCTACACCTTC
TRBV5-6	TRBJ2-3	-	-	CASSRAFGDTQYF	TGTGCCAGCAGCCGGGCTTTCGGAGATACGCAGTATTTT
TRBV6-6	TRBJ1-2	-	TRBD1	CASSYPGTGGNGYTF	TGTGCCAGCAGTTACCCCGGGACAGGGGGAAATGGCTACACCTTC
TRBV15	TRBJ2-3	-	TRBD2	CATSSRTLAGSDTQYF	TGTGCCACCAGCAGTAGGACCCTAGCGGGGTCAGATACGCAGTATTTT
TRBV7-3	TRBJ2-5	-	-	CASSLGPTQETQYF	TGTGCCAGCAGCTTGGGGCCTACCCAAGAGACCCAGTACTTC
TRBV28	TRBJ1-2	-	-	CASSRPPLGGYTF	TGTGCCAGCAGTAGACCGCCCCTAGGGGGCTACACCTTC
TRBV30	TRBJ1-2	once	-	CAWMGARDGYTF	TGTGCCTGGATGGGGGCGCGGGATGGCTACACCTTC
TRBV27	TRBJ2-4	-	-	CASSLYQGGVQYF	TGTGCCAGCAGTTTATACCAGGGTGGAGTTCAGTACTTC
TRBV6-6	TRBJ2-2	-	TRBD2	CASSYAGLAGTGELFF	TGTGCCAGCAGTTACGCGGGACTAGCCGGCACCGGGGAGCTGTTTTTT
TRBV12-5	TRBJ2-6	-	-	CASGPDSDLYSGANVLTF	TGTGCTAGTGGACCCGACAGCGACCTATACTCTGGGGCCAACGTCCTGACTTTC
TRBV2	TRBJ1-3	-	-	CASSKQYISGNTIYF	TGTGCCAGCAGTAAACAGTACATCTCTGGAAACACCATATATTTT
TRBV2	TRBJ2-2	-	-	CASSGGLQNTGELFF	TGTGCCAGCAGCGGCGGTCTACAGAACACCGGGGAGCTGTTTTTT
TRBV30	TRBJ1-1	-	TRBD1	CAWSVDPGQGKNTEAFF	TGTGCCTGGAGTGTGGATCCGGGACAGGGTAAGAACACTGAAGCTTTCTTT
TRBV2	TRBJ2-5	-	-	CASSEASPLRQETQYF	TGTGCCAGCAGTGAGGCCTCCCCCTTGCGGCAAGAGACCCAGTACTTC
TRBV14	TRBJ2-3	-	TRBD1	CASSQIQGARDTQYF	TGTGCCAGCAGCCAGATACAGGGGGCGAGAGATACGCAGTATTTT
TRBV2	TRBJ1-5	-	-	CASSEDLGYQPQHF	TGTGCCAGCAGTGAAGATCTGGGGTATCAGCCCCAGCATTTT
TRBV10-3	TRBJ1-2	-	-	CAISESWGTNYGYTF	TGTGCCATCAGTGAGTCTTGGGGAACTAACTATGGCTACACCTTC
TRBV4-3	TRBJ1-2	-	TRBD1	CASSQFRQGGNGYTF	TGCGCCAGCAGCCAATTCCGACAGGGGGGGAATGGCTACACCTTC
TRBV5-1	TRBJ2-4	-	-	CASSARGNNLAKNIQYF	TGCGCCAGCAGCGCGAGGGGGAACAACCTAGCCAAAAACATTCAGTACTTC
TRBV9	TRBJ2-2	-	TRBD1	CASSVVLDRGTGELFF	TGTGCCAGCAGCGTAGTATTGGACAGGGGCACCGGGGAGCTGTTTTTT
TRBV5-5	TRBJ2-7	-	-	CASTRTTWDYEQYF	TGTGCCAGCACCCGGACTACATGGGACTACGAGCAGTACTTC
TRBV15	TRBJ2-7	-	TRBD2	CATRGPDSGGYHEQYF	TGTGCCACCAGAGGTCCCGATAGCGGGGGGTACCACGAGCAGTACTTC
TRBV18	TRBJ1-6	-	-	CASREGTSSYNSPLHF	TGTGCCAGCAGGGAAGGGACTAGCTCCTATAATTCACCCCTCCACTTT
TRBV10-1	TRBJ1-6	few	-	CASSEVRPGDSPLHF	TGCGCCAGCAGTGAGGTTCGTCCGGGGGATTCACCCCTCCACTTT
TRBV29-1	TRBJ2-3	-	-	CSVERDREVNTQYF	TGCAGCGTTGAAAGGGATAGGGAGGTTAATACGCAGTATTTT
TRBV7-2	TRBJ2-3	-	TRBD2	CASSITYSGGGIDTQYF	TGTGCCAGCAGCATTACATACAGCGGGGGGGGTATAGATACGCAGTATTTT
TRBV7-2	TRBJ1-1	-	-	CASSSGAALAFF	TGTGCCAGCAGCTCGGGGGCGGCCCTAGCTTTCTTT
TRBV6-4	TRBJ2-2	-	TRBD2	CASSDQASGAGELFF	TGTGCCAGCAGTGACCAGGCTAGCGGGGCCGGGGAGCTGTTTTTT
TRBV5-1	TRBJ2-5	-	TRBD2	CASNRAGGPEETQYF	TGCGCCAGCAATCGAGCGGGGGGGCCCGAAGAGACCCAGTACTTC
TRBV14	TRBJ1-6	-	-	CASSQGLTRDIYNSPLHF	TGTGCCAGCAGCCAAGGTTTAACACGGGACATTTATAATTCACCCCTCCACTTT
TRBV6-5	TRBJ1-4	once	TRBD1	CASSARDREIKKLFF	TGTGCCAGCAGTGCCCGGGACAGGGAAATTAAAAAACTGTTTTTT
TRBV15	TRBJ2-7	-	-	CATSRDPGSYEQYF	TGTGCCACCAGCAGAGACCCAGGGAGCTACGAGCAGTACTTC
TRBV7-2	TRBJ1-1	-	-	CASSLGGSRTEAFF	TGTGCCAGCAGCTTAGGTGGTAGTCGGACTGAAGCTTTCTTT